Below, 26 T cell receptor beta chains from the same sample are listed, as sequenced in a study of blood T cell repertoires in COVID-19. Using immunoSEQ multiplex PCR, the repertoire was profiled, and TCRdb retains in-frame clones only, with some absent. The sample consists of approximately 500,000 clones, approximately 83% of them appearing once. Sequencing used peripheral blood. The receptors stem from a human donor in a cohort sampled during active COVID-19.

The genes are TRBV28 and TRBJ1-4; D remains ambiguous. The CDR3 totals 16 residues. V gave up 4 bases and J gave up 2 bases, with 14 bases separating them. CDR1 and CDR2 (germline): MDHEN, SYDVKM. CDR3 bases: TGTGCCAGCAGTTCGACCTGGCGGGTGACTAATGAAAAACTGTTTTTT. As protein: CASSSTWRVTNEKLFF.

V usage is TRBV2 and J usage is TRBJ2-1; D is uncertain. The germline gives CDR1 SNHLY, CDR2 FYNNEI. The CDR3 sequence is 15 residues long. V shed 3 bases and J shed 6 bases, with 15 bases lying between them. The CDR3 bases are TGTGCCAGCAGTGAGGGCACCTTCCCGGCCAATGAGCAGTTCTTC. This codes for CASSEGTFPANEQFF.

The J gene is TRBJ2-1, the V gene TRBV29-1, with 7 bases aligning to TRBD1. The CDR3 runs 11 residues. Unmatched junction bases numbered 5, after V lost 7 bases and J lost 8 bases. Germline assignment: CDR1 SQVTM and CDR2 ANQGSEA. The CDR3 sequence is CSGYRGDEQFF. The CDR3 DNA sequence: TGCAGCGGTTACAGGGGCGATGAGCAGTTCTTC.

The chain carries TRBV18 and TRBJ2-2; D gene unclear. CDR3 length equals 14 residues. Between the trimmed V and J ends, which lost 3 bases and 5 bases, there was a span of 10 bases. The germline V gene has CDR1 KGHSH and CDR2 LQKENI. The CDR3 sequence: CASSPGLQTGELFF. The CDR3 coding sequence is TGTGCCAGCTCACCGGGCCTTCAGACCGGGGAGCTGTTTTTT.

The chain links TRBV27 to TRBJ2-1; TRBD2 agrees at 9 bases. Trimming took 4 bases from V and 9 from J; bases not matched to a gene: 16. CDR1 MNHEY and CDR2 SMNVEV come from the germline V gene (reference sequence). The CDR3 length is 17 residues. DNA for the CDR3: TGTGCCAGCAGTTATCCTATAGCGGGAGTCGGTGCCGGTGAGCAGTTCTTC. This sequence encodes CASSYPIAGVGAGEQFF.

The genes are TRBV6-5 and TRBJ1-3, with 11 positions matching TRBD1. This CDR3 is 12 amino acids long. Germline assignment: CDR1 MNHEY and CDR2 SVGAGI. V shed 10 bases, J shed 7 bases, and the junction held 3 bases outside the gene matches. This CDR3 reads CATRDRGNTIYF. As DNA, the CDR3 is TGTGCCACAAGGGACAGGGGGAACACCATATATTTT.

This sequence joins TRBV11-2 and TRBJ1-6, with D perhaps TRBD1 (5 bases). Trimming removed 0 bases at V and 0 bases at J, with 15 bases between. There are 19 residues in the CDR3. Per the germline V gene, CDR1 is SGHAT and CDR2 is FQNNGV. The CDR3 DNA reads TGTGCCAGCAGCTTAGATCTAAACCGGGGGAGCTCCTATAATTCACCCCTCCACTTT. This sequence encodes CASSLDLNRGSSYNSPLHF.

The chain carries TRBV21-1 and TRBJ1-4; TRBD1, the D gene given by the table, was not confirmed from the DNA. TRBV21-1 is labeled a pseudogene. This CDR3 is 16 amino acids long. This CDR3 reads CASSRGGQGRLEKLFF. The CDR3 DNA reads TGTGCCAGCAGCAGGGGAGGACAGGGCAGGCTAGAAAAACTGTTTTTT.

In this sample, this clone turned up once. J is TRBJ2-7 and V is TRBV5-1; 9 nucleotides line up with TRBD1. Per the germline V gene, CDR1 is SGHRS and CDR2 is YFSETQ. There are 15 residues in the CDR3. Trimming cost V 5 bases and J 5 bases; bases outside gene matches: 11. The CDR3 coding sequence is TGCGCCAGCAGGGCTCCGGGACAGGGCGATAACGAGCAGTACTTC. Protein sequence: CASRAPGQGDNEQYF.

This rearrangement joins TRBV10-3 to TRBJ1-4; tentative D call: TRBD1 (5 bases). V was pared by 2 bases and J by 4 bases, with 8 bases between. The CDR3 extends over 14 amino acids. Germline loops: CDR1 ENHRY, CDR2 SYGVKD. CDR3 sequence: CAISEGANNEKLFF. CDR3 DNA: TGTGCCATCAGTGAGGGGGCCAATAATGAAAAACTGTTTTTT.

This rearrangement joins TRBV19 to TRBJ1-1, with 8 nucleotides matching TRBD1. In germline, CDR1 is LNHDA, CDR2 SQIVND (reference sequence). Trimming removed 4 bases from V and 4 bases from J; junction bases left unmatched: 8. This CDR3 spans 15 amino acids. The DNA of the CDR3 is TGTGCCAGTAGTAGGCCAGGGGGCGCAGTCACTGAAGCTTTCTTT. It translates to CASSRPGGAVTEAFF.

The chain has TRBV18 and TRBJ2-2; tentatively, D is TRBD1 (5 bases). There are 17 residues in the CDR3. V lost 3 bases and J 1 base, leaving 15 bases between the germline ends. The germline V gene encodes CDR1 KGHSH and CDR2 LQKENI. Written as DNA, the CDR3 is TGTGCCAGCTCACCTCTTATTTCAACAGGGAACACCGGGGAGCTGTTTTTT. Translated, it gives CASSPLISTGNTGELFF.

This clone was seen only once. The chain recombines TRBV7-6 with TRBJ2-7; the match to TRBD2 covers 9 bases. After removal of 2 bases from V and 5 bases from J, the junction contained 10 bases not matched to a gene. Germline lookup yields CDR1 SGHVS and CDR2 FNYEAQ. The CDR3 sequence is 16 residues long. CDR3 residues: CASSLIPSGMGHEQYF. CDR3 DNA: TGTGCCAGCAGCTTAATCCCTAGCGGGATGGGCCACGAGCAGTACTTC.

This chain connects TRBV19 to TRBJ1-6; 8 bases are shared with TRBD1. CDR1 and CDR2 (germline): LNHDA, SQIVND (reference sequence). Unmatched junction bases numbered 10, after V lost 6 bases and J lost 0 bases. This CDR3 has 18 amino acids. The CDR3 is CASRGDRPYSSYNSPLHF. In nucleotides, the CDR3 is TGTGCCAGTAGGGGGGACAGGCCGTACAGCTCCTATAATTCACCCCTCCACTTT.

This clone was seen a handful of times. The CDR3 DNA reads TGTGCCAGCAGTATCTTCACCGGGACAGGGGGTCTCAATGAGCAGTTCTTC. Residues: CASSIFTGTGGLNEQFF. This rearrangement joins TRBV28 to TRBJ2-1; TRBD1 matches 11 bases. Germline lookup yields CDR1 MDHEN and CDR2 SYDVKM. CDR3 length: 17 residues. Trimming removed 5 bases from V and 6 bases from J; junction bases left unmatched: 12.

The rearrangement joins TRBV6-5 to TRBJ1-2, with 9 nucleotides matching TRBD1. CDR1 MNHEY and CDR2 SVGAGI come from the germline V gene. V shed 6 bases, J shed 5 bases, and the junction held 10 bases outside the gene matches. The CDR3 has 15 amino acids. CDR3 region: CASRRPGQGKYGYTF. The CDR3 DNA reads TGTGCCAGCAGGAGGCCGGGACAGGGAAAGTATGGCTACACCTTC.

The J gene is TRBJ2-5, the V gene TRBV9; D possibly corresponds to TRBD2 (5 bases). Trimming left V 1 base short and J 5 bases short, with 9 bases between. This CDR3 spans 13 amino acids. The germline gives CDR1 SGDLS, CDR2 YYNGEE. The CDR3 nucleotides are TGTGCCAGCAGCGTAAACCCGGGGGAGACCCAGTACTTC. Residues: CASSVNPGETQYF.

The chain carries TRBV11-3 and TRBJ2-3; 13 bases line up with TRBD2. The CDR3 runs to 16 residues. V lost 5 bases to trimming and J lost 2 bases; unmatched junction nucleotides: 4. CDR1 and CDR2 from the germline V gene are SGHNT and YENEEA. The CDR3: CASSRGLAGPTDTQYF. The CDR3 nucleotides read TGTGCCAGCAGCCGGGGACTAGCGGGGCCCACAGATACGCAGTATTTT.

The chain couples TRBV7-2 to TRBJ2-7; maybe TRBD2 (6 bases). Trimming took off 5 bases at V and 3 bases at J, with 17 bases between the two ends. Germline loops: CDR1 SGHTA, CDR2 FQGNSA. The CDR3 is made up of 15 amino acids. Written as DNA, the CDR3 is TGTGCCAGCAGCGGGAATCTAGGAGCGGGCTACGAGCAGTACTTC. Encoded protein: CASSGNLGAGYEQYF.

This clone was detected once. The chain combines TRBV5-6 with TRBJ2-1; D might be TRBD1 (6 bases). Germline loops: CDR1 SGHDT, CDR2 YYEEEE. The V end lost 3 bases, the J end lost 1 base, and 20 bases lay between the germline ends. This CDR3 has 18 residues. The CDR3 DNA sequence: TGTGCCAGCAGCTGGGGACACCTTAGCGCTCCTTCCTACAATGAGCAGTTCTTC. Amino acids: CASSWGHLSAPSYNEQFF.

The chain joins TRBV4-1 to TRBJ2-1; 8 bases agree with TRBD2. The V gene's germline CDR1 is MGHRA and CDR2 YSYEKL. The trim removed 3 bases at V and 6 bases at J, leaving 22 bases unmatched. The CDR3 is 20 residues long. The CDR3 region has the DNA TGCGCCAGCAGCCATGAGCGGGGTAGGGCGGGAGGTAGAATTTTCAATGAGCAGTTCTTC. It translates to CASSHERGRAGGRIFNEQFF.

This clone was picked up one time. J is TRBJ2-7 and V is TRBV24-1, with D hard to call. Trimming took 1 base from V and 5 from J, leaving 2 bases between them. Germline assignment: CDR1 KGHDR and CDR2 SFDVKD. The CDR3 spans 11 residues. Written as DNA, the CDR3 is TGTGCCACCAGTGATTTCGACGAGCAGTACTTC. Translated: CATSDFDEQYF.

The genes are TRBV9 and TRBJ1-3; D may be TRBD1 (6 bases). This CDR3 has 15 amino acids. The germline CDR1 and CDR2 sequences are SGDLS and YYNGEE. Trimming left V 2 bases short and J 0 bases short, with 9 bases between. The DNA for the CDR3 is TGTGCCAGCAGCGTTACAGGGATCTCTGGAAACACCATATATTTT. This translates into CASSVTGISGNTIYF. Supplemented by reference TRBV9 and TRBJ1-3, the full variable domain reads DSGVTQTPKHLITATGQRVTLRCSPRSGDLSVYWYQQSLDQGLQFLIQYYNGEERAKGNILERFSAQQFPDLHSELNLSSLELGDSALYFCASSVTGISGNTIYFGEGSWLTVV.

The chain's CDR3 is CASSYREVSLYGYTF. The CDR3 DNA is TGTGCCAGCAGCTACCGGGAGGTCAGTCTCTATGGCTACACCTTC. This chain connects TRBV7-9 to TRBJ1-2; D is uncertain. Trimming shortened V by 4 bases and J by 4 bases, and 16 bases separated the two germline ends. CDR1 and CDR2 from the germline V gene are SEHNR and FQNEAQ (reference sequence). The CDR3 length is 15 residues.

With regard to this clone: This may be a read error, as it is one base from a much larger clone. The V call is TRBV11-1, the J call TRBJ2-1; 12 bases are a match to TRBD2. This CDR3 is built from 15 residues. CDR1 and CDR2 from the germline V gene are SGHAT and FQDESV (reference sequence). The V and J ends lost 5 bases and 6 bases, in that order; junction bases with no gene match: 5. CDR3 protein: CASSMTSGSFNEQFF. The CDR3 nucleotides read TGTGCCAGCAGCATGACTAGCGGGAGTTTCAATGAGCAGTTCTTC. Looking up the rest from reference TRBV11-1 and TRBJ2-1 gives the full variable domain: EAEVAQSPRYKITEKSQAVAFWCDPISGHATLYWYRQILGQGPELLVQFQDESVVDDSQLPKDRFSAERLKGVDSTLKIQPAELGDSAMYLCASSMTSGSFNEQFFGPGTRLTVL.

This chain connects TRBV28 to TRBJ1-2; tentative D call: TRBD1 (5 bases). The CDR3 loop spans 12 amino acids. V was trimmed by 7 bases and J by 2 bases, leaving 8 bases between them. The germline gives CDR1 MDHEN, CDR2 SYDVKM. CDR3 bases: TGTGCCAGCAACGGGGGGAACTATGGCTACACCTTC. Protein product: CASNGGNYGYTF.